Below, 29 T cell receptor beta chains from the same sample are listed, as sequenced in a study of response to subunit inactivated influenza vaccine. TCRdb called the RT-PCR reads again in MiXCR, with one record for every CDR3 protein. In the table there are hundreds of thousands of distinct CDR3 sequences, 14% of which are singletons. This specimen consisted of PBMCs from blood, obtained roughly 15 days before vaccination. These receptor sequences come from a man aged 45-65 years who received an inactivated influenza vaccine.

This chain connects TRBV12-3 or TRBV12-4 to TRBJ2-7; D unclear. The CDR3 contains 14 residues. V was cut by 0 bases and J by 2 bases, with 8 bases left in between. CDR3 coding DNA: TGTGCCAGCAGTTTAGCAGGGCCCGCCTACGAGCAGTACTTC. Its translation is CASSLAGPAYEQYF.

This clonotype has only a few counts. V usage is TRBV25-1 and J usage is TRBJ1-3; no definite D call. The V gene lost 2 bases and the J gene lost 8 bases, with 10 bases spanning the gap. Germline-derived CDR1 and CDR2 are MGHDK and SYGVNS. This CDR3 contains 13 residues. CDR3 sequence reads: CASSESPADTIYF. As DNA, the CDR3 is TGTGCCAGCAGTGAAAGCCCAGCGGACACCATATATTTT.

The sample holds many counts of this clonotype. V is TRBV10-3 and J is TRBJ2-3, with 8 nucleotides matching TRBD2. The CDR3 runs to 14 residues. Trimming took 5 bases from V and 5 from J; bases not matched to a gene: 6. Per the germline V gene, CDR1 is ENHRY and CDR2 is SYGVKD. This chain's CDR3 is CAISSGTRLDTQYF. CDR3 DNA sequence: TGTGCCATCAGTTCCGGGACTAGGTTAGATACGCAGTATTTT.

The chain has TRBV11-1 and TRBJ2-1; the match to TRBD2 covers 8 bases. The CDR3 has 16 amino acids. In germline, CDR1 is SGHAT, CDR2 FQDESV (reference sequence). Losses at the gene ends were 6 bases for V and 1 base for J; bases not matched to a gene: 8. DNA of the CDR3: TGTGCCAGCAGGACCACGACTAGCGCTTCCTACAATGAGCAGTTCTTC. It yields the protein CASRTTTSASYNEQFF.

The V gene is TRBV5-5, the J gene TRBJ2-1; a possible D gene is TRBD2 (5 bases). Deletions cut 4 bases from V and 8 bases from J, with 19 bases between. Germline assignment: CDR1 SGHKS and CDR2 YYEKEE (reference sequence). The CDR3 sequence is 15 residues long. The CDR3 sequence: CASSRMGEPLDEQFF. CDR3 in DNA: TGTGCCAGCAGCCGGATGGGAGAACCGCTCGATGAGCAGTTCTTC.

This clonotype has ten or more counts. CDR3 sequence: CASRRQATLSGNTIYF. The CDR3 DNA follows: TGTGCCAGCCGTCGACAGGCGACCCTCTCTGGAAACACCATATATTTT. The chain uses TRBV6-1 and TRBJ1-3; D is perhaps TRBD1 (6 bases). In germline, CDR1 is MNHNS, CDR2 SASEGT. This CDR3 is 16 amino acids long. V was cut by 8 bases and J by 0 bases, with 17 bases left in between.

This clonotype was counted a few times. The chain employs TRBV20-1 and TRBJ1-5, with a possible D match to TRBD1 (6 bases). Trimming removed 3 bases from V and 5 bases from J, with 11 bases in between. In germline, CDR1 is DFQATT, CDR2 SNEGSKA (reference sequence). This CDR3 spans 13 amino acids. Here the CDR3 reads CSARGPGDQPQHF. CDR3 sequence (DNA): TGCAGTGCTAGGGGCCCAGGGGATCAGCCCCAGCATTTT.

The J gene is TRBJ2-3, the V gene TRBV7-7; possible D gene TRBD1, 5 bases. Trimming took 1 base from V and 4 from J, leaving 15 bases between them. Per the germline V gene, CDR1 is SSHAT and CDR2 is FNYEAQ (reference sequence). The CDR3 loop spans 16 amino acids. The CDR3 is CASSLEPLGVSDTQYF. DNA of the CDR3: TGTGCCAGCAGCTTAGAACCGCTAGGGGTTTCAGATACGCAGTATTTT.

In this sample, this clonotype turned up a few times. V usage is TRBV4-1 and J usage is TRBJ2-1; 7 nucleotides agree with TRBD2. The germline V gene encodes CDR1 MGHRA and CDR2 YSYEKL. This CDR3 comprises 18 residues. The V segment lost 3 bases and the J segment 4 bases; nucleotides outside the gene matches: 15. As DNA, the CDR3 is TGCGCCAGCAGCCACCTTCCAGGTGCGGGAGTGGGTTACAATGAGCAGTTCTTC. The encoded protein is CASSHLPGAGVGYNEQFF.

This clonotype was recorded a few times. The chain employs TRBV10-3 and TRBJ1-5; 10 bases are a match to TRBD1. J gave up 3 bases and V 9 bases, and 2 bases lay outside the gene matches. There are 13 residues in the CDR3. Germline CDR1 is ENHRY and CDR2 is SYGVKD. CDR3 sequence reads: CAIGQGVNQPQHF. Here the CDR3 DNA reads TGTGCCATTGGACAGGGGGTCAATCAGCCCCAGCATTTT.

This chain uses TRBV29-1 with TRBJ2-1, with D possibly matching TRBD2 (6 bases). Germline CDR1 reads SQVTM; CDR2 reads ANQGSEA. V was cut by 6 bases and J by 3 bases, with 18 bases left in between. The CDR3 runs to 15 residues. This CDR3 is CSVCGTSYNYNEQFF. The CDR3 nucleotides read TGCAGCGTCTGCGGGACTTCCTACAACTACAATGAGCAGTTCTTC.

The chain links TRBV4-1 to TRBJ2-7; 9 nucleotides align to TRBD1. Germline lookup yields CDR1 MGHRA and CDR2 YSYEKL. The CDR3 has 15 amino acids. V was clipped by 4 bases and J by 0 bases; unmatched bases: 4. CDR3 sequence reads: CASSRGQGPSYEQYF. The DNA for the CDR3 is TGCGCCAGCAGCCGGGGACAGGGCCCCTCCTACGAGCAGTACTTC.

CDR3 DNA: TGTGCCAGCAGCTTAGTCTTACTAGCGGGATCCTACGAGCAGTACTTC. Its protein is CASSLVLLAGSYEQYF. The chain uses TRBV11-2 and TRBJ2-7, with 10 positions matching TRBD2. In germline, CDR1 is SGHAT, CDR2 FQNNGV. Unmatched junction bases numbered 4, after V lost 1 base and J lost 1 base. The CDR3 length is 16 residues.

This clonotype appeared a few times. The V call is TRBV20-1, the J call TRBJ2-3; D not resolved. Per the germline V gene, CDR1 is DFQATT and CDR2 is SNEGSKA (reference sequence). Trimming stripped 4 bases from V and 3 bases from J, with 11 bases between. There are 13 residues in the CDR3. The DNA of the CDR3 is TGCAGTGCTATCTTCCCAGAAACAGATACGCAGTATTTT. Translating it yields CSAIFPETDTQYF.

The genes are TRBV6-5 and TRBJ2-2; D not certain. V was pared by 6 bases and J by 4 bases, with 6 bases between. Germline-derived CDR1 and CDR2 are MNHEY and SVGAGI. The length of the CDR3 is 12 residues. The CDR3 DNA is TGTGCCAGCAGATTACTCACCGGGGAGCTGTTTTTT. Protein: CASRLLTGELFF.

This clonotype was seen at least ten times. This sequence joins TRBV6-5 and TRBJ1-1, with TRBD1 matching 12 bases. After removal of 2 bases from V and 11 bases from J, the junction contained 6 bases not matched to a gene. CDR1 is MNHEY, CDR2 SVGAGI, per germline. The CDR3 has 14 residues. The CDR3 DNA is TGTGCCAGCAGTTACGGTCCGGGACAGGGGGCTGCTTTCTTT. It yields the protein CASSYGPGQGAAFF.

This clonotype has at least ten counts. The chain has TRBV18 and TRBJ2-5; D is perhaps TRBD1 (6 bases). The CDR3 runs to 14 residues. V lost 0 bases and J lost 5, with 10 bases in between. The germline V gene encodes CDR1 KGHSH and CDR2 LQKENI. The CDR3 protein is CASSPPGGRETQYF. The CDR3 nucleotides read TGTGCCAGCTCACCACCTGGGGGCCGCGAGACCCAGTACTTC.

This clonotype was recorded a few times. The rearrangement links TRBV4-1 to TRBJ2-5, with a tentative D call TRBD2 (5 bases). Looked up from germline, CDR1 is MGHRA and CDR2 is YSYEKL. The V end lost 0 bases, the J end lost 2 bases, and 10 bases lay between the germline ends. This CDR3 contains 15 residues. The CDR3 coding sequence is TGCGCCAGCAGCCAAGATGACTATCTGCAAGAGACCCAGTACTTC. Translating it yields CASSQDDYLQETQYF.

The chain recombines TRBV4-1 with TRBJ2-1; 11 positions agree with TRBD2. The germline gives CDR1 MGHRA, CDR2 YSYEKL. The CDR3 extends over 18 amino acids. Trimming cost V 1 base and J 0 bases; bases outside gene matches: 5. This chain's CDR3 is CASSQVTSGGRSYNEQFF. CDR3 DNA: TGCGCCAGCAGCCAAGTTACTAGCGGGGGACGCTCCTACAATGAGCAGTTCTTC.

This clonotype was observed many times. The CDR3 nucleotides are TGCGCCAGCAGCTTGGAGCCTGAAGCAGGGCCCCAGCATTTT. Its translation: CASSLEPEAGPQHF. The V call is TRBV5-1, the J call TRBJ1-5; D call uncertain. Germline V gene sequence: CDR1 SGHRS, CDR2 YFSETQ. V lost 0 bases, J lost 9 bases, and 13 bases lay in between. The CDR3 is made up of 14 amino acids.

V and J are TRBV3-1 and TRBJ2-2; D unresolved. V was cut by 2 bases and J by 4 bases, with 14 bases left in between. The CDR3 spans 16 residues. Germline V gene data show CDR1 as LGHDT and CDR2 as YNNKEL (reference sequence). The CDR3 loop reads CASSQFWSASTGELFF. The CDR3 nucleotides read TGTGCCAGCAGCCAATTTTGGTCGGCCAGCACCGGGGAGCTGTTTTTT.

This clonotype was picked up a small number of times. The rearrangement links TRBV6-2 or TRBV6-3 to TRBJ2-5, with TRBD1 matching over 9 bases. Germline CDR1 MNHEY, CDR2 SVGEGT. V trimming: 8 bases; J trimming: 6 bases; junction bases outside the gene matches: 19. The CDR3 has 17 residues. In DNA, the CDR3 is TGTGCCAGCGCTTCCGGGACAGGGAACCCGGTTGGAAAGACCCAGTACTTC. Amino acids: CASASGTGNPVGKTQYF.

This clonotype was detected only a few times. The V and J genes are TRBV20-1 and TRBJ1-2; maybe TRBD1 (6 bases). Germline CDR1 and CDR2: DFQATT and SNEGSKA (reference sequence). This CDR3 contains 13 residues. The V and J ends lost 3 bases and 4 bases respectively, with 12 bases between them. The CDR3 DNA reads TGCAGTGCTAGGCAGGGGCGTAGCTATGGCTACACCTTC. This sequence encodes CSARQGRSYGYTF.

CDR3 sequence: CSVALTSGANVLTF. The CDR3 DNA reads as TGCAGCGTTGCCCTTACCTCTGGGGCCAACGTCCTGACTTTC. The J gene is TRBJ2-6, the V gene TRBV29-1; D is ambiguous. The CDR3 spans 14 residues. Trimming removed 4 bases at V and 0 bases at J, with 7 bases between. Germline V gene sequence: CDR1 SQVTM, CDR2 ANQGSEA. Filled out from reference TRBV29-1 and TRBJ2-6, the complete variable domain reads SAVISQKPSRDICQRGTSLTIQCQVDSQVTMMFWYRQQPGQSLTLIATANQGSEATYESGFVIDKFPISRPNLTFSTLTVSNMSPEDSSIYLCSVALTSGANVLTFGAGSRLTVL.

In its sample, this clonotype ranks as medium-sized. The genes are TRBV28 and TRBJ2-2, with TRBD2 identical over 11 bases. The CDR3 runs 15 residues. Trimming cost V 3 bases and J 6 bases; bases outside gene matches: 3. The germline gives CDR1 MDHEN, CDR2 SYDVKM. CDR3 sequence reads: CASSFSGGASGELFF. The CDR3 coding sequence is TGTGCCAGCAGTTTTAGCGGGGGGGCCTCCGGGGAGCTGTTTTTT.

CDR3 nucleotide sequence: TGCGCCAGCAGTACAGACAGTAGTGAGCAGTTCTTC. Translation gives CASSTDSSEQFF. This chain uses TRBV5-1 with TRBJ2-1; a possible D gene is TRBD1 (5 bases). CDR3 size: 12 residues. V was trimmed by 5 bases and J by 9 bases, leaving 12 bases between them. Germline V gene lookup returns CDR1 SGHRS and CDR2 YFSETQ.

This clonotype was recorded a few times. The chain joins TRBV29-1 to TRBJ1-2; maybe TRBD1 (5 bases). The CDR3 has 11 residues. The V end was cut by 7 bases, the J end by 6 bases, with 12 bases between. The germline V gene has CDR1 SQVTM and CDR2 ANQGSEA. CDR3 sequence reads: CSAVLGDGYTF. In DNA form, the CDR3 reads TGCAGCGCCGTTTTAGGGGATGGCTACACCTTC.

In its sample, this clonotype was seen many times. CDR3 DNA sequence: TGCGCCAGCAGCCGCGCCGGACAGCAGAACACTGAAGCTTTCTTT. It codes for CASSRAGQQNTEAFF. The chain employs TRBV4-1 and TRBJ1-1; D is possibly TRBD1 (6 bases). Trimming removed 4 bases at V and 1 base at J, with 13 bases between. This CDR3 is 15 amino acids long. The germline CDR1 and CDR2 sequences are MGHRA and YSYEKL.

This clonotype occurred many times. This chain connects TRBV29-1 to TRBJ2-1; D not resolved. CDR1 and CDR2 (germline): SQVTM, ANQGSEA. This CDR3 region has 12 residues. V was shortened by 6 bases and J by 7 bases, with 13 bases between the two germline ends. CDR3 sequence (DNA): TGCAGCGTGATAGATGGGTTTAATGAGCAGTTCTTC. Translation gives CSVIDGFNEQFF.